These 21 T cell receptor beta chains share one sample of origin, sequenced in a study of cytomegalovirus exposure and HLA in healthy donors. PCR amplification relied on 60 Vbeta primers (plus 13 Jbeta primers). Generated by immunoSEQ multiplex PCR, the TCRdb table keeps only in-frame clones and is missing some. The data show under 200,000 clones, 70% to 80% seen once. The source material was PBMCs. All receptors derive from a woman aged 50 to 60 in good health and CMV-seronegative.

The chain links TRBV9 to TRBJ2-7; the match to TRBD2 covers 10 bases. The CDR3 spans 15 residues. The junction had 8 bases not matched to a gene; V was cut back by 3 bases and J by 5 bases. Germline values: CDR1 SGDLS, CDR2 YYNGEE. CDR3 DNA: TGTGCCAGCAGCGCGGGGACCACTAGCGGGGACGAGCAGTACTTC. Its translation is CASSAGTTSGDEQYF.

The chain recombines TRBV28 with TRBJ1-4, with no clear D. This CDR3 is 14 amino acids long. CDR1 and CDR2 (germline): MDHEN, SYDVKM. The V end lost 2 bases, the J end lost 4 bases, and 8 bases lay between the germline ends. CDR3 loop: CASSLSGLNEKLFF. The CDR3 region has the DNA TGTGCCAGCAGTTTAAGTGGGCTTAATGAAAAACTGTTTTTT.

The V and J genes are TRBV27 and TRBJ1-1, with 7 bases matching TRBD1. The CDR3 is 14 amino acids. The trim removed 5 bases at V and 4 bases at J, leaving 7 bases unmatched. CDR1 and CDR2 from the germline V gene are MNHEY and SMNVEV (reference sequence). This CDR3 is CASSRRQGGTEAFF. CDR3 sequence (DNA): TGTGCCAGCAGTAGACGACAGGGAGGCACTGAAGCTTTCTTT.

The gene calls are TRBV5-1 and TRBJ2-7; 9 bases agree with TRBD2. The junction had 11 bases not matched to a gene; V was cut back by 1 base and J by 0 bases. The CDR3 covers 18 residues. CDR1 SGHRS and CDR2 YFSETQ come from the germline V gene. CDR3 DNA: TGCGCCAGCAGCTTGAGGGCCGGGACTAGCTTTAGCTCCTACGAGCAGTACTTC. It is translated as CASSLRAGTSFSSYEQYF.

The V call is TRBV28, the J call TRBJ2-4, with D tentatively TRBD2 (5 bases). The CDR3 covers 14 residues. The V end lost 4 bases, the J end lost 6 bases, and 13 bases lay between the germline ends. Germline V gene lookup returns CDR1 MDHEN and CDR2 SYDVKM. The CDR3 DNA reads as TGTGCCAGCAGTTCGACTACCACGGGAAACATTCAGTACTTC. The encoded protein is CASSSTTTGNIQYF.

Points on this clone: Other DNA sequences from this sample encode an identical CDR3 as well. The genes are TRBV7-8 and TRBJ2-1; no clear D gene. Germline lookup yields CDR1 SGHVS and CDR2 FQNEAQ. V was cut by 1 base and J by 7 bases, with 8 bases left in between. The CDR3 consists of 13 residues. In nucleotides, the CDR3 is TGTGCCAGCAGCTTAGGAACGAGAAATGAGCAGTTCTTC. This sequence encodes CASSLGTRNEQFF.

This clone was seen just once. The CDR3 coding sequence is TGTGCCAGCAGCCTCTACGTAGGACAGGGTGTGTTGTGGGAGAAACTGTTTTTT. Translated, it gives CASSLYVGQGVLWEKLFF. The chain couples TRBV7-9 to TRBJ1-4; TRBD1 agrees at 8 bases. The J segment lost 11 bases and the V segment lost 5 bases, leaving 22 bases of the junction unmatched. The CDR3 extends over 18 amino acids. Germline loops: CDR1 SEHNR, CDR2 FQNEAQ (reference sequence).

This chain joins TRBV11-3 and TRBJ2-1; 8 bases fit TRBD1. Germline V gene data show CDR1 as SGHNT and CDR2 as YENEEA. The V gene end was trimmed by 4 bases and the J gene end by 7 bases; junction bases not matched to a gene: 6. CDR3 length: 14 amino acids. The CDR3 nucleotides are TGTGCCAGCAGCTACGGGACAGGACGAAATGAGCAGTTCTTC. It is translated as CASSYGTGRNEQFF.

CDR3: CASSLRPGIIPGQVTLSSGNTIYF. The CDR3 bases are TGTGCCAGCAGCTTAAGGCCGGGTATAATTCCGGGACAGGTTACCCTCAGCTCTGGAAACACCATATATTTT. The chain is built from TRBV7-3 and TRBJ1-3; the match to TRBD1 covers 8 bases. Germline V CDR1 and CDR2: SGHTA, FQGTGA. The V gene end was trimmed by 1 base and the J gene end by 0 bases; junction bases not matched to a gene: 26. The CDR3 loop spans 24 amino acids.

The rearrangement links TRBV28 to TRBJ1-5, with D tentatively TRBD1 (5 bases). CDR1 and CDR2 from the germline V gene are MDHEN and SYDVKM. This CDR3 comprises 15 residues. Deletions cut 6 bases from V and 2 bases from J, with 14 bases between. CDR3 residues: CASRAGQMRNQPQHF. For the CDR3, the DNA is TGTGCCAGCAGGGCGGGGCAAATGCGCAATCAGCCCCAGCATTTT.

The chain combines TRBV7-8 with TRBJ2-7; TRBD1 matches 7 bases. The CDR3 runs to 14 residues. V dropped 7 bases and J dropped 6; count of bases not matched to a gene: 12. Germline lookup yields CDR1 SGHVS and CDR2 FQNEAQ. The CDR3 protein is CASTHRNRGGEQYF. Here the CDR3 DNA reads TGTGCCAGCACGCACAGAAACAGGGGTGGCGAGCAGTACTTC.

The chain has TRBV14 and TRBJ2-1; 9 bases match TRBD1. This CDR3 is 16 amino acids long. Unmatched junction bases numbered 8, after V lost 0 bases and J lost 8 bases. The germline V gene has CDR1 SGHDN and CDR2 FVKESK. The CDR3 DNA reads TGTGCCAGCAGCCAAGAGGGGGACAGGGTGCTCGATGAGCAGTTCTTC. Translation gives CASSQEGDRVLDEQFF.

The CDR3 nucleotides read TGTGCCAGTAGTACCTCCGGGACAGCATTTGAAGCTTTCTTT. Its protein product is CASSTSGTAFEAFF. The V gene is TRBV19, the J gene TRBJ1-1; 7 nucleotides align to TRBD1. The CDR3 contains 14 residues. Germline-derived CDR1 and CDR2 are LNHDA and SQIVND (reference sequence). The V and J ends lost 4 bases and 7 bases, in that order; junction bases with no gene match: 9.

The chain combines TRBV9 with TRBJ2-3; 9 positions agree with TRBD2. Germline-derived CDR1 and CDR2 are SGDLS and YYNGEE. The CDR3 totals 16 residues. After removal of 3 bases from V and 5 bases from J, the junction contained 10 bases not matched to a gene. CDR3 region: CASSGTRAGGKDTQYF. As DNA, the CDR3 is TGTGCCAGCAGCGGGACTAGGGCGGGAGGGAAAGATACGCAGTATTTT.

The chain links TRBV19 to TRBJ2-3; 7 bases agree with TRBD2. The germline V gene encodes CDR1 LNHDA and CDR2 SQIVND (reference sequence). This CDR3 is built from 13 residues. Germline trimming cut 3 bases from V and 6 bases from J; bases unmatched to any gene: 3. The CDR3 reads CASSIGSGDTQYF. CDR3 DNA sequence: TGTGCCAGTAGTATTGGTAGCGGGGATACGCAGTATTTT. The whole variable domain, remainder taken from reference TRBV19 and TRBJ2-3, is DGGITQSPKYLFRKEGQNVTLSCEQNLNHDAMYWYRQDPGQGLRLIYYSQIVNDFQKGDIAEGYSVSREKKESFPLTVTSAQKNPTAFYLCASSIGSGDTQYFGPGTRLTVL.

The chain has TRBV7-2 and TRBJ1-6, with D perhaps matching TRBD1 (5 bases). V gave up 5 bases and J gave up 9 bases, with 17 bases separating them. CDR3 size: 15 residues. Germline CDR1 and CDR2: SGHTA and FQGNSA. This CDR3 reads CASSPTEFNGSPLHF. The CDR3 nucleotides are TGTGCCAGCAGCCCGACAGAGTTTAACGGTTCACCCCTCCACTTT.

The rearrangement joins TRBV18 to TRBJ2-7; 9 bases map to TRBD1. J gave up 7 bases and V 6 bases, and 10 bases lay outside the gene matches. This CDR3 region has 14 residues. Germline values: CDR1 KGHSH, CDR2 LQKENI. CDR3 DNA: TGTGCCAGCTCCCCCGGACAGGGGTCGAGGGAGCAGTACTTC. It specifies CASSPGQGSREQYF.

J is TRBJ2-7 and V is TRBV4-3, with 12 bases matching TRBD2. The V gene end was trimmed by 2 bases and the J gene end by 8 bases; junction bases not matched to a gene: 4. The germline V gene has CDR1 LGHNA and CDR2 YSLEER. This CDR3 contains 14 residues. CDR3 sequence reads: CASSQSGLAGQQYF. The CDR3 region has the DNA TGCGCCAGCAGCCAATCGGGACTAGCGGGCCAGCAGTACTTC.

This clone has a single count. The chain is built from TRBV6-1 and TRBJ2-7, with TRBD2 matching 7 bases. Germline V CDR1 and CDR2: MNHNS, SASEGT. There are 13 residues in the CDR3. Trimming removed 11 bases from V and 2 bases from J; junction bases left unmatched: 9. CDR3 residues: CAVRASGPYEQYF. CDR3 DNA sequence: TGTGCCGTTAGGGCTAGCGGACCCTACGAGCAGTACTTC.

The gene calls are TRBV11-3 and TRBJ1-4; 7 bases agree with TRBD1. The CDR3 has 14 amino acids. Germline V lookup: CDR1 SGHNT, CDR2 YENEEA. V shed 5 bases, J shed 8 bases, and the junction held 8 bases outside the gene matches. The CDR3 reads CASSVRQGGEKLFF. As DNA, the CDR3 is TGTGCCAGCAGCGTTCGACAGGGTGGCGAAAAACTGTTTTTT.

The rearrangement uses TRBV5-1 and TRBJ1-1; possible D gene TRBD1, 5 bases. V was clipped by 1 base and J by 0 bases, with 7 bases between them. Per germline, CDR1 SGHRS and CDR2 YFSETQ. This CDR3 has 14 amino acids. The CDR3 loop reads CASSLRQMNTEAFF. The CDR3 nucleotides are TGCGCCAGCAGCTTGCGACAGATGAACACTGAAGCTTTCTTT.